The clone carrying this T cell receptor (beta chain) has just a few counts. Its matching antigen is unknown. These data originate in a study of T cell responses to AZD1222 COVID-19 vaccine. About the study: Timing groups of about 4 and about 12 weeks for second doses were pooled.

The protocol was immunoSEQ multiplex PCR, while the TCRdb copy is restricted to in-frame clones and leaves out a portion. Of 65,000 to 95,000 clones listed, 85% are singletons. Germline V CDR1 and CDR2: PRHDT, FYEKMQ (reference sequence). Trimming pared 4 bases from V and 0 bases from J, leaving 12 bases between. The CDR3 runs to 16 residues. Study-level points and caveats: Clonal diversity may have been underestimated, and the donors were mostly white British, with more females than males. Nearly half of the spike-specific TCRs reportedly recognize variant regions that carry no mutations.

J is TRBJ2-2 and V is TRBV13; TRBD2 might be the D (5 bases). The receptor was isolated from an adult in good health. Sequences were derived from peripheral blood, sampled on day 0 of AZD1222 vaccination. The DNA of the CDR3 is TGTGCCAGCAGCTCAAGGACTGGCGCGAACACCGGGGAGCTGTTTTTT. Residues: CASSSRTGANTGELFF.